Presented here are 6 T cell receptor beta chains from one specimen sequenced in a study of T cells in Graves' hyperthyroidism and ophthalmopathy. Researchers amplified the TCR beta CDR3 regions from RNA transcripts. The HTBI primer set drove a first-round RT-PCR of the TCR CDR3. TCRdb re-derived calls from the multiplex PCR reads in MiXCR, one entry per CDR3 protein. This table has 700,000 or so distinct CDR3 sequences, roughly 17% appearing once. Sequenced material: blood. Receptors originate from a man aged 18-30 years with Graves' hyperthyroidism.

V usage is TRBV24-1 and J usage is TRBJ2-3; 12 positions agree with TRBD2. The CDR3 is 19 residues long. The junction had 6 bases not matched to a gene; V was cut back by 0 bases and J by 0 bases. Germline assignment: CDR1 KGHDR and CDR2 SFDVKD. CDR3: CATSDLGTSGFSSTDTQYF. The CDR3 nucleotides read TGTGCCACCAGTGATTTGGGGACTAGCGGGTTTTCTAGCACAGATACGCAGTATTTT.

This clonotype turned up a few times. J is TRBJ1-2 and V is TRBV5-1; 8 nucleotides line up with TRBD1. J was trimmed by 7 bases and V by 7 bases; bases with no gene match: 18. Germline CDR1 SGHRS, CDR2 YFSETQ. CDR3 size: 16 residues. CDR3 DNA: TGCGCCAGCGGGACCGGACAGGGACCTTTCGGGTTTGGCTACACCTTC. It translates to CASGTGQGPFGFGYTF. Based on the CDR3 plus reference TRBV5-1 and TRBJ1-2, the full variable domain is KAGVTQTPRYLIKTRGQQVTLSCSPISGHRSVSWYQQTPGQGLQFLFEYFSETQRNKGNFPGRFSGRQFSNSRSEMNVSTLELGDSALYLCASGTGQGPFGFGYTFGSGTRLTVV.

This clonotype was detected a few times. CDR3: CASSRSPQSYNEQFF. The CDR3 DNA reads as TGCGCCAGCAGCAGGAGCCCCCAAAGTTATAATGAGCAGTTCTTC. The J gene is TRBJ2-1, the V gene TRBV4-3; D uncertain. Germline-derived CDR1 and CDR2 are LGHNA and YSLEER. V was cut by 5 bases and J by 7 bases, with 18 bases left in between. This CDR3 region has 15 residues.

The chain uses TRBV29-1 and TRBJ2-1; 8 bases are shared with TRBD2. This CDR3 is built from 15 residues. The V and J ends lost 3 bases and 7 bases, in that order; junction bases with no gene match: 11. Per germline, CDR1 SQVTM and CDR2 ANQGSEA. CDR3 bases: TGCAGCGTTGATTGGTCCAGCGGGAGCTCGAATGAGCAGTTCTTC. Residues: CSVDWSSGSSNEQFF.

This clonotype was detected many times. V is TRBV19 and J is TRBJ2-7; a weak D match, TRBD2 (5 bases). The CDR3 runs to 15 residues. Germline V gene lookup returns CDR1 LNHDA and CDR2 SQIVND (reference sequence). V lost 3 bases, J lost 5 bases, and 17 bases lay in between. The CDR3 DNA is TGTGCCAGTAGTATTGGCGAGGGCCTTTCGGACGAGCAGTACTTC. Amino acids: CASSIGEGLSDEQYF.

The chain employs TRBV27 and TRBJ1-6; no firm D call. Trimming took 7 bases from V and 10 from J, leaving 11 bases between them. Looked up from germline, CDR1 is MNHEY and CDR2 is SMNVEV (reference sequence). The CDR3 sequence is 12 residues long. In DNA, the CDR3 is TGTGCCAGCAAAGTCGAGGACTCACCCCTCCACTTT. Translated: CASKVEDSPLHF.